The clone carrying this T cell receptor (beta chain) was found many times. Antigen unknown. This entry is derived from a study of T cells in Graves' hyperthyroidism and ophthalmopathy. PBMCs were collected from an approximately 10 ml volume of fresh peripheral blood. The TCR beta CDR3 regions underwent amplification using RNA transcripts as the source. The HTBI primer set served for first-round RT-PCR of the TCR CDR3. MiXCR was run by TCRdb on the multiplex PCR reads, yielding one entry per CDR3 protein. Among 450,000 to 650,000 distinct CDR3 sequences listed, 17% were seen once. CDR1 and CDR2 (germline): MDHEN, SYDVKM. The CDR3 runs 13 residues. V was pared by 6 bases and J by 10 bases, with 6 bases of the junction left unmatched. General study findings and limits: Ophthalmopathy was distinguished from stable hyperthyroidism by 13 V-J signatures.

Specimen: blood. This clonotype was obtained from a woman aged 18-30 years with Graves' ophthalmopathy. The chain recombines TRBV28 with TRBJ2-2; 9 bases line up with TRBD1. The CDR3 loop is CASRVTGGKELFF. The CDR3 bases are TGTGCCAGCAGGGTAACAGGGGGCAAGGAGCTGTTTTTT.